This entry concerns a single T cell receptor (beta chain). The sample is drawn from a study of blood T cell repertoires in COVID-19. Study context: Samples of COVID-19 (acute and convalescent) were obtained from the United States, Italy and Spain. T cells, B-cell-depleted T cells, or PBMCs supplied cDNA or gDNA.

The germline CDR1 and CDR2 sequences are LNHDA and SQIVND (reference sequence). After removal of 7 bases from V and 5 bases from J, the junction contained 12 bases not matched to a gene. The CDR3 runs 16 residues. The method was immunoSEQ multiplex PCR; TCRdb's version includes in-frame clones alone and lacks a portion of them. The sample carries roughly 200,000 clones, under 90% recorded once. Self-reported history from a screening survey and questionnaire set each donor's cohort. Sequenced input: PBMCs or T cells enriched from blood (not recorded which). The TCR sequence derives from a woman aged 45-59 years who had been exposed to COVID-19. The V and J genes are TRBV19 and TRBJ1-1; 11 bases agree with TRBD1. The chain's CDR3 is CASTLRTGGQGTEAFF. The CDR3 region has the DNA TGTGCCAGTACCCTTCGGACAGGGGGCCAAGGGACTGAAGCTTTCTTT.